This T cell receptor (beta chain) was profiled in a study of response to subunit inactivated influenza vaccine listed by TCRdb under 2018. With respect to the entire study: The study used deep quantitative T cell receptor repertoire profiling to track responses to a trivalent subunit inactivated influenza vaccine.

Libraries were built with RT-PCR. Sequenced using an Illumina HiSeq 2500. Starting from the raw public reads, TCRdb applied fastp trimming at Q25, assembled clones with MiXCR and retained in-frame beta chains. Each record represents a unique CDR3 protein, reported with the most common genes and DNA among its rows. The sample table lists 500,000 to 600,000 distinct CDR3 sequences, 15% to 20% of them with a count of one. The ten largest clones add up to 3% of the sample. The CDR3 holds 15 amino acids from the cysteine to the phenylalanine. CDR3 DNA only is kept here, 45 bases in frame from base 1. Trimmed from V: 8 bases; trimmed from J: 1 base; junction bases lacking a gene match: 7. CDR1 and CDR2 are drawn from the germline V gene (reference sequence): DFQATT, SNEGSKA. Broad study findings and their caveats: The authors suggested that each seasonal influenza vaccination may recruit only a limited number of new T cells.

This clonotype has a count of ten or more. Its antigen is not yet known. Within one base of it there is no much larger clone, and no base qualities were kept. This sequence was found in a man aged 45 to 70 who received an inactivated influenza vaccine. Donor details come from another sample of the same person, matched by shared clones. The chain is encoded by TRBV20-1 joined to TRBJ2-3; TRBD2 agrees with 12 junctional bases. This specimen consisted of CD4+ T cells sorted from PBMCs, obtained roughly 24 months after vaccination. CDR3 reads: CSFTRLAGGTDTQYF. The DNA reads TGCAGTTTTACTCGACTAGCGGGAGGCACAGATACGCAGTATTTT.